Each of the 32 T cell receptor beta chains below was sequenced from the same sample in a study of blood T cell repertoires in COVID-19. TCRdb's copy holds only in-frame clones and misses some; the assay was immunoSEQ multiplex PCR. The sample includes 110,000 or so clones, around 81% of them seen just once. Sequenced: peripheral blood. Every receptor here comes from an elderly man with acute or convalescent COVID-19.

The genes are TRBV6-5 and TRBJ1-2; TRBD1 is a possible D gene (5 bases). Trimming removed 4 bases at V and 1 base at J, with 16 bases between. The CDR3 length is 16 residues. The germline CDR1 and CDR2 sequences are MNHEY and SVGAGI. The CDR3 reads CASSSPGKGYNYGYTF. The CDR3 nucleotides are TGTGCCAGCAGTTCCCCAGGGAAGGGGTATAACTATGGCTACACCTTC.

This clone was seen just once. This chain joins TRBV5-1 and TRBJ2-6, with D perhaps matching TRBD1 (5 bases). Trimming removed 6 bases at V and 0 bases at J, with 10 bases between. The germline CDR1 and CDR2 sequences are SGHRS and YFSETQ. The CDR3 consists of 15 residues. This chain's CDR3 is CASTGHSSGANVLTF. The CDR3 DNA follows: TGCGCCAGCACAGGACACAGCTCTGGGGCCAACGTCCTGACTTTC.

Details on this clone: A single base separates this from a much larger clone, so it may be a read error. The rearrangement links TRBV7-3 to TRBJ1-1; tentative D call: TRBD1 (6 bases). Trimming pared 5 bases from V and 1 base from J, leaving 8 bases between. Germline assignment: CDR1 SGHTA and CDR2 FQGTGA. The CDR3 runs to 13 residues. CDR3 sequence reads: CASSADRNTEAFF. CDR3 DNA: TGTGCCAGCAGCGCGGACAGGAACACTGAAGCTTTCTTT. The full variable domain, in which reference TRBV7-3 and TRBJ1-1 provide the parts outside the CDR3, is GAGVSQTPSNKVTEKGKYVELRCDPISGHTALYWYRQSLGQGPEFLIYFQGTGAADDSGLPNDRFFAVRPEGSVSTLKIQRTERGDSAVYLCASSADRNTEAFFGQGTRLTVV.

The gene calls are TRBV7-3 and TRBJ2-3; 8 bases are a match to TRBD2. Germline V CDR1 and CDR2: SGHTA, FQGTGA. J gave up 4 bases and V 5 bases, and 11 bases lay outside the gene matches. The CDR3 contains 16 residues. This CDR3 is CASSLRGGATPDTQYF. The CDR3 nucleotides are TGTGCCAGCAGCCTCCGGGGGGGGGCGACCCCAGATACGCAGTATTTT.

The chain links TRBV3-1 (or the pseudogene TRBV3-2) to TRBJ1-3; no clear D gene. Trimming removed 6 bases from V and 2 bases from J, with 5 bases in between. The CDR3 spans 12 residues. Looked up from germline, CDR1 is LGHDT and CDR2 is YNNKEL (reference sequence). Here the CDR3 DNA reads TGTGCCAGCAGGGGAGCTGGAAACACCATATATTTT. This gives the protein CASRGAGNTIYF.

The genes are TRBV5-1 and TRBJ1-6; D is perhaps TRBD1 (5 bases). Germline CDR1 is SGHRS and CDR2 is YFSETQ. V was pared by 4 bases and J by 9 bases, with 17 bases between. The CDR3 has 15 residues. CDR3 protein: CASSAQPGVFSPLHF. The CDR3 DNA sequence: TGCGCCAGCAGCGCCCAACCGGGGGTTTTTTCACCCCTCCACTTT.

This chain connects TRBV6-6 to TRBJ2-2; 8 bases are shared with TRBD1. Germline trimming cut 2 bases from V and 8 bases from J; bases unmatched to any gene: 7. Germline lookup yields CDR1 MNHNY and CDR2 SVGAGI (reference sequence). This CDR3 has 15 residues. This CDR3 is CASSYVTGESGELFF. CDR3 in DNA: TGTGCCAGCAGTTACGTGACAGGGGAGTCGGGGGAGCTGTTTTTT.

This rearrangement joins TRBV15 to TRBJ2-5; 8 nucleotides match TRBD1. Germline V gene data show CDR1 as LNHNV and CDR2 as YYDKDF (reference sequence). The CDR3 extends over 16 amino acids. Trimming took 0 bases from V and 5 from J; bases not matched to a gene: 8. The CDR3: CATSREATGERETQYF. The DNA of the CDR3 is TGTGCCACCAGCAGAGAGGCGACAGGGGAGCGGGAGACCCAGTACTTC.

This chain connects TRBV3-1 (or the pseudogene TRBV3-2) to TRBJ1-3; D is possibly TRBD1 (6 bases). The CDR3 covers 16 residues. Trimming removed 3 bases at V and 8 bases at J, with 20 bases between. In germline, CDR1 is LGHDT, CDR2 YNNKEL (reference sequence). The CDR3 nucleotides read TGTGCCAGCAGCCAGTCACCAGGGGATTCGCTGGACACCATATATTTT. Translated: CASSQSPGDSLDTIYF.

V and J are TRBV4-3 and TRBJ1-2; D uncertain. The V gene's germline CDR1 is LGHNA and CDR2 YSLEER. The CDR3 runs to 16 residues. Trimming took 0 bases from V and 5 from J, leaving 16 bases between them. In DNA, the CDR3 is TGCGCCAGCAGCCAAGATCTTTCGCAGGTGGTTTATGGCTACACCTTC. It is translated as CASSQDLSQVVYGYTF.

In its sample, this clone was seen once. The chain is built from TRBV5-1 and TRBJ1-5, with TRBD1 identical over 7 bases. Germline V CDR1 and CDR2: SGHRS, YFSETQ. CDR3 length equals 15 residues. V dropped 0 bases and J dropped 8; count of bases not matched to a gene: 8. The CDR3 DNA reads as TGCGCCAGCAGCTTGGCCGGGACAGAGGAAGAGCCCCAGCATTTT. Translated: CASSLAGTEEEPQHF. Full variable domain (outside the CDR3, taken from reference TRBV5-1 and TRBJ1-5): KAGVTQTPRYLIKTRGQQVTLSCSPISGHRSVSWYQQTPGQGLQFLFEYFSETQRNKGNFPGRFSGRQFSNSRSEMNVSTLELGDSALYLCASSLAGTEEEPQHFGDGTRLSIL.

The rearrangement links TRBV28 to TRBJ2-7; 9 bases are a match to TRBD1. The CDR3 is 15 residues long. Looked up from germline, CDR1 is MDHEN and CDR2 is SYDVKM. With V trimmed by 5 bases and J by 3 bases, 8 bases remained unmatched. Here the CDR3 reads CASSAPTGGIYEQYF. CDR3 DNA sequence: TGTGCCAGCAGTGCCCCGACAGGGGGTATCTACGAGCAGTACTTC. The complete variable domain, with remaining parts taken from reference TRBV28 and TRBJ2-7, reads DVKVTQSSRYLVKRTGEKVFLECVQDMDHENMFWYRQDPGLGLRLIYFSYDVKMKEKGDIPEGYSVSREKKERFSLILESASTNQTSMYLCASSAPTGGIYEQYFGPGTRLTVT.

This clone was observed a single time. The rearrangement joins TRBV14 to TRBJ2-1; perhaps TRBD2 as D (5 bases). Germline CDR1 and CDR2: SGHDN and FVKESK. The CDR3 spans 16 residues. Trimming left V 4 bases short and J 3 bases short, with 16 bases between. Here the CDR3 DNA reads TGTGCCAGCAGCCCCCTTAGTCGAAGCGGCTACAATGAGCAGTTCTTC. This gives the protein CASSPLSRSGYNEQFF.

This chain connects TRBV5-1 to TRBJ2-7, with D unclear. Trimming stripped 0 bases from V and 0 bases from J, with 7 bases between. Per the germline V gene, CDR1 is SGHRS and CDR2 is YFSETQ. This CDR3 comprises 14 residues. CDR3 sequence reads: CASSLGRSSYEQYF. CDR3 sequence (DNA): TGCGCCAGCAGCTTGGGTAGGAGCTCCTACGAGCAGTACTTC.

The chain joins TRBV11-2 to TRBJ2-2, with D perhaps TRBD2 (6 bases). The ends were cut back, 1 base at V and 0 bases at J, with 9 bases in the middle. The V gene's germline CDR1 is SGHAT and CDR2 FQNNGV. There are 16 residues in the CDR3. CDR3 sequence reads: CASSLVRDSNTGELFF. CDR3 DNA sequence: TGTGCCAGCAGCTTAGTACGGGACTCGAACACCGGGGAGCTGTTTTTT.

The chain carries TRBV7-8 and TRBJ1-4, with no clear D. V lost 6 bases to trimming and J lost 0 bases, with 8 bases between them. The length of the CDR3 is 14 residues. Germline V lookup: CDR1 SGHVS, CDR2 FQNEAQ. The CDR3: CASSLTATNEKLFF. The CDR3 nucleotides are TGTGCCAGCAGTTTAACAGCAACTAATGAAAAACTGTTTTTT. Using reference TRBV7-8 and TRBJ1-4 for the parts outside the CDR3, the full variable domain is GAGVSQSPRYKVAKRGQDVALRCDPISGHVSLFWYQQALGQGPEFLTYFQNEAQLDKSGLPSDRFFAERPEGSVSTLKIQRTQQEDSAVYLCASSLTATNEKLFFGSGTQLSVL.

Here the CDR3 DNA reads TGTGCCAGCAGCCTTCATCCGGGACAAGAAGATGAGCAGTTCTTC. It encodes CASSLHPGQEDEQFF. J is TRBJ2-1 and V is TRBV9, with D possibly being TRBD1 (6 bases). With 4 bases removed from V and 8 bases from J, the gap between germline ends came to 19 bases. This CDR3 contains 15 residues. CDR1 and CDR2 from the germline V gene are SGDLS and YYNGEE.

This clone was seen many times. The CDR3 DNA is TGTGCCACCAGCAGAGATAGAGGGGGCGCTTTCACTGAAGCTTTCTTT. The encoded protein is CATSRDRGGAFTEAFF. The chain employs TRBV15 and TRBJ1-1, with 7 bases identical to TRBD1. The CDR3 is made up of 16 amino acids. V shed 0 bases, J shed 4 bases, and the junction held 8 bases outside the gene matches. Germline V gene lookup returns CDR1 LNHNV and CDR2 YYDKDF (reference sequence).

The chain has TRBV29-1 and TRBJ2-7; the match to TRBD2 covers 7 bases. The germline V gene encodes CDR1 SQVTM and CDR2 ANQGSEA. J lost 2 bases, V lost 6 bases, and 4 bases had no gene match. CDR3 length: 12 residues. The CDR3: CSVGRATYEQYF. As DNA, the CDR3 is TGCAGCGTAGGGAGGGCCACCTACGAGCAGTACTTC.

The CDR3 sequence is CASSLTTGEILEQYF. The CDR3 DNA is TGTGCCAGCAGCCTGACGACAGGGGAAATCCTCGAGCAGTACTTC. The chain links TRBV7-9 to TRBJ2-7, with TRBD1 matching over 8 bases. CDR3 length: 15 amino acids. Germline CDR1 reads SEHNR; CDR2 reads FQNEAQ (reference sequence). With 5 bases clipped from V and 6 bases from J, the junction kept 12 bases outside the gene matches.

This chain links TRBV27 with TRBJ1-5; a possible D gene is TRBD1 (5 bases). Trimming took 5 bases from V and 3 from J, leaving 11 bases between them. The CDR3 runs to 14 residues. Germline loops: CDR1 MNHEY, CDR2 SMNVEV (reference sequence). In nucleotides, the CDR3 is TGTGCCAGCAGTATACGGGGGAACAATCAGCCCCAGCATTTT. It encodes CASSIRGNNQPQHF.

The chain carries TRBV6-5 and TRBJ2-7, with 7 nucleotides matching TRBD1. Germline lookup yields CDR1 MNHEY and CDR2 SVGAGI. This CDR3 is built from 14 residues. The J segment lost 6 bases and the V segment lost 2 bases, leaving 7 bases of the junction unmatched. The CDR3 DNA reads TGTGCCAGCAGTTACAACGTAGACAGGGCCGAGCAGTACTTC. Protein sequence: CASSYNVDRAEQYF.

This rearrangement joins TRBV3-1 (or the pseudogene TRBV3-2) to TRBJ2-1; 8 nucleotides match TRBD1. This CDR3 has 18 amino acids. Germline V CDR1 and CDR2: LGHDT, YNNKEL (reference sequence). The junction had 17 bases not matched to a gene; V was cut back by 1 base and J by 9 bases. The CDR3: CASSQASRTGRPSGEQFF. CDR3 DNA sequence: TGTGCCAGCAGCCAAGCTTCTAGGACAGGGAGACCTTCGGGTGAGCAGTTCTTC.

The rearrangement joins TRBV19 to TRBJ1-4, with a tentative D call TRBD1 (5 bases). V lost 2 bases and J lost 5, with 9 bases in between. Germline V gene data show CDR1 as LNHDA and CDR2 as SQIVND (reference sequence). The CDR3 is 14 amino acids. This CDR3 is CASSIWGRNEKLFF. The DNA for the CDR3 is TGTGCCAGTAGTATATGGGGCAGGAATGAAAAACTGTTTTTT.

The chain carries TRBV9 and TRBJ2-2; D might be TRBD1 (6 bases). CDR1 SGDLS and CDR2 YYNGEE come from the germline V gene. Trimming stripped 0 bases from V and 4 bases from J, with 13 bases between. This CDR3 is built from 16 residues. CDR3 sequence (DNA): TGTGCCAGCAGCGTAGACAGGGTCCGAGGCACCGGGGAGCTGTTTTTT. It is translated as CASSVDRVRGTGELFF.

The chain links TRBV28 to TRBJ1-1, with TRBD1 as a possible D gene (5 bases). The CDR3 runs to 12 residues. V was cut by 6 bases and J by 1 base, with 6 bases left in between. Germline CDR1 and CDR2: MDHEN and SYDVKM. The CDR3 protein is CASRTGNTEAFF. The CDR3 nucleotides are TGTGCCAGCAGAACAGGGAACACTGAAGCTTTCTTT. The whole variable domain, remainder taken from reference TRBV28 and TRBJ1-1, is DVKVTQSSRYLVKRTGEKVFLECVQDMDHENMFWYRQDPGLGLRLIYFSYDVKMKEKGDIPEGYSVSREKKERFSLILESASTNQTSMYLCASRTGNTEAFFGQGTRLTVV.

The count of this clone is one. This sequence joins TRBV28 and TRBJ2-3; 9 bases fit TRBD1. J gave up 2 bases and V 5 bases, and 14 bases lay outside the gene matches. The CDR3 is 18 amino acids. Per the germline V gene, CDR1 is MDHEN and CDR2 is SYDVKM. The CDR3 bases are TGTGCCAGCAGTGTACCGGGACAGGGCCGTATCCCCACAGATACGCAGTATTTT. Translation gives CASSVPGQGRIPTDTQYF.

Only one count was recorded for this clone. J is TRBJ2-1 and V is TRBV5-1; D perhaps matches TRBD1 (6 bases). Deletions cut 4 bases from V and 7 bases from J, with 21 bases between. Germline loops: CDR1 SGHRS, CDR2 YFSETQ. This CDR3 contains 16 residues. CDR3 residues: CASSPNNAGRGNEQFF. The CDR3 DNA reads TGCGCCAGCAGCCCCAACAACGCGGGCAGGGGAAATGAGCAGTTCTTC.

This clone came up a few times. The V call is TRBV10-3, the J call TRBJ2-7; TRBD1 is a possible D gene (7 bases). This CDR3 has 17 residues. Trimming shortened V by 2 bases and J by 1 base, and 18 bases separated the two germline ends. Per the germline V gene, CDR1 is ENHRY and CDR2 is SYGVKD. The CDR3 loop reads CAISEGSGQEISYEQYF. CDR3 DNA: TGTGCCATCAGTGAGGGTAGCGGACAGGAGATTTCCTACGAGCAGTACTTC.

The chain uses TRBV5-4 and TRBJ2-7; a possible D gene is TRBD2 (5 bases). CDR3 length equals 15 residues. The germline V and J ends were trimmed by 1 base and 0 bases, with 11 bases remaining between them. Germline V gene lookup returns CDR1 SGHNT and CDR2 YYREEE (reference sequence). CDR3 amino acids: CASSLRKRGSYEQYF. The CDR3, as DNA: TGTGCCAGCAGCTTGCGGAAACGGGGCTCCTACGAGCAGTACTTC.

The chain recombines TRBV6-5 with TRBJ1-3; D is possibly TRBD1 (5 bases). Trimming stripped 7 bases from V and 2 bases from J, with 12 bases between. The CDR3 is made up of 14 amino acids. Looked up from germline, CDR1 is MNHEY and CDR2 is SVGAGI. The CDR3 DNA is TGTGCCAGCATCCAATTGGGGCCTGGAAACACCATATATTTT. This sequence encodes CASIQLGPGNTIYF.

The CDR3 protein is CASSLAGGGVDYGYTF. Here the CDR3 DNA reads TGTGCCAGCAGCTTGGCCGGGGGAGGGGTCGACTATGGCTACACCTTC. V gene TRBV5-4 combines with J gene TRBJ1-2; the D gene is possibly TRBD1 (5 bases). V was clipped by 0 bases and J by 3 bases, with 15 bases between them. The CDR3 totals 16 residues. In germline, CDR1 is SGHNT, CDR2 YYREEE (reference sequence).